Described below is a single TCR beta chain sequence and its context. The germline V gene has CDR1 SEHNR and CDR2 FQNEAQ (reference sequence). This CDR3 has 13 residues. Trimming stripped 5 bases from V and 0 bases from J, with 7 bases between. This sample is part of a study of blood T cell repertoires in COVID-19. Profiling relied on immunoSEQ multiplex PCR, and the TCRdb table lists in-frame clones only, not all of them. In the table there are approximately 47,000 clones, approximately 80% of which are singletons. V gene TRBV7-9 combines with J gene TRBJ1-2; D remains unclear. The sample consisted of peripheral blood. The origin of this receptor is a man aged 55 to 69 with acute or convalescent COVID-19. The CDR3 sequence: CASSPGSNYGYTF. DNA of the CDR3: TGTGCCAGCAGCCCGGGGTCTAACTATGGCTACACCTTC.